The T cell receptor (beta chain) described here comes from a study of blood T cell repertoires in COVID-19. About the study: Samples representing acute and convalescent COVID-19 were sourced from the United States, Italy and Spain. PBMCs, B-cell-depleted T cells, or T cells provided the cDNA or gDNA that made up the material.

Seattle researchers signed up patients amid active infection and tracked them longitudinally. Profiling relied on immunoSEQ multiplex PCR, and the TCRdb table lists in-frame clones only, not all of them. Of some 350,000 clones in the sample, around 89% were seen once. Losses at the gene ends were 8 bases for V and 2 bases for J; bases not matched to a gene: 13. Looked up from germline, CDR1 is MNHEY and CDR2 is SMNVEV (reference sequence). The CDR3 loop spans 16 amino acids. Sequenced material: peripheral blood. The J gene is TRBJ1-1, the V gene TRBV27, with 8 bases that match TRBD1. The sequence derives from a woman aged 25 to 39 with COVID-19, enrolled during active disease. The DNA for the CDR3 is TGTGCCAGCGGACCGCTGGGGGACAGGCCAAACACTGAAGCTTTCTTT. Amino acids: CASGPLGDRPNTEAFF.